The source of this T cell receptor (beta chain) is a study of T cell changes during pregnancy in multiple sclerosis. Sequencing used immunoSEQ multiplex PCR; TCRdb keeps in-frame clones, though not all of them. Of some 51,000 clones detected, approximately 94% appear once; the ten largest clones hold roughly 0.58%. Trimming at V came to 3 bases and at J to 2 bases, leaving 6 bases not matched to a gene. The CDR3 totals 15 residues. CDR1 is SGHTA, CDR2 FQGNSA, per germline. The clonotype was recovered from a female donor with multiple sclerosis, enrolled in a pregnancy study. The gene calls are TRBV7-2 and TRBJ1-1, with TRBD1 identical over 7 bases. The specimen was CD4+ T cells from peripheral blood mononuclear cells, collected in the second trimester of pregnancy. The CDR3 loop reads CASSFTGTVNTEAFF. The CDR3 nucleotides read TGTGCCAGCAGCTTTACCGGGACAGTCAACACTGAAGCTTTCTTT. Full variable domain (outside the CDR3, taken from reference TRBV7-2 and TRBJ1-1): GAGVSQSPSNKVTEKGKDVELRCDPISGHTALYWYRQSLGQGLEFLIYFQGNSAPDKSGLPSDRFSAERTGGSVSTLTIQRTQQEDSAVYLCASSFTGTVNTEAFFGQGTRLTVV.